The 26 T cell receptor beta chains listed next were all sequenced from one sample in a study of long-term antiretroviral therapy in people with HIV. Sequencing relied on immunoSEQ assay v3.0, run at survey level. Generated by immunoSEQ multiplex PCR, the TCRdb table keeps only in-frame clones and is missing some. The sample has more than 20,000 clones; around 87% are singletons. This material consisted of unsorted PBMCs, taken 1.9 years after starting antiretroviral therapy. The receptors here all came from a woman aged 25 to 39 with HIV.

V usage is TRBV6-1 and J usage is TRBJ1-1; D is uncertain. Trimming cost V 6 bases and J 1 base, with 12 bases left between them. The CDR3 is 14 residues long. Looked up from germline, CDR1 is MNHNS and CDR2 is SASEGT. CDR3 sequence (DNA): TGTGCCAGCAGCCTAGATGGGCAGAACACTGAAGCTTTCTTT. Amino acids: CASSLDGQNTEAFF.

The V and J genes are TRBV5-5 and TRBJ2-7, with TRBD2 matching 11 bases. Losses at the gene ends were 5 bases for V and 3 bases for J; bases not matched to a gene: 7. Germline loops: CDR1 SGHKS, CDR2 YYEKEE (reference sequence). The CDR3 has 15 amino acids. CDR3: CASRHGTSGFYEQYV. The CDR3 region has the DNA TGTGCCAGCAGACACGGGACTAGCGGATTCTACGAGCAGTACGTC.

The genes are TRBV7-9 and TRBJ1-1; D remains ambiguous. With 2 bases removed from V and 6 bases from J, the gap between germline ends came to 22 bases. This CDR3 is 17 amino acids long. The germline gives CDR1 SEHNR, CDR2 FQNEAQ (reference sequence). This CDR3 reads CASSLYGVNQEGPEAFF. CDR3 bases: TGTGCCAGCAGCTTATATGGAGTGAATCAAGAGGGTCCTGAAGCTTTCTTT. Filled out from reference TRBV7-9 and TRBJ1-1, the complete variable domain reads DTGVSQNPRHKITKRGQNVTFRCDPISEHNRLYWYRQTLGQGPEFLTYFQNEAQLEKSRLLSDRFSAERPKGSFSTLEIQRTEQGDSAMYLCASSLYGVNQEGPEAFFGQGTRLTVV.

This chain joins TRBV6-5 and TRBJ2-3, with a tentative D call TRBD2 (5 bases). The CDR3 loop spans 14 amino acids. The V end was cut by 2 bases, the J end by 4 bases, with 10 bases between. The V gene's germline CDR1 is MNHEY and CDR2 SVGAGI. Written as DNA, the CDR3 is TGTGCCAGCAGTTACACCGGGATCGCAGATACGCAGTATTTT. Protein product: CASSYTGIADTQYF.

In its sample, this clone was seen a few times. V usage is TRBV4-1 and J usage is TRBJ1-3, with 10 bases matching TRBD1. The CDR3 has 17 residues. The junction had 9 bases not matched to a gene; V was cut back by 0 bases and J by 7 bases. From germline, CDR1 is MGHRA and CDR2 YSYEKL. The CDR3 loop reads CASSQDPGQGFGNTIYF. The CDR3, as DNA: TGCGCCAGCAGCCAAGATCCGGGACAGGGGTTTGGGAACACCATATATTTT.

The chain has TRBV11-2 and TRBJ1-2; perhaps TRBD1 as D (6 bases). V was shortened by 7 bases and J by 8 bases, with 14 bases between the two germline ends. The CDR3 contains 12 residues. Per germline, CDR1 SGHAT and CDR2 FQNNGV. The CDR3 DNA sequence: TGTGCCAGCACCTGGGCAGGGGACGGCTACACCTTC. This sequence encodes CASTWAGDGYTF.

The gene calls are TRBV19 and TRBJ1-2; D not certain. Germline lookup yields CDR1 LNHDA and CDR2 SQIVND (reference sequence). This CDR3 has 11 residues. V lost 6 bases and J 4 bases, leaving 6 bases between the germline ends. The CDR3 region has the DNA TGTGCCAGTAGCCAGCTCTATGGCTACACCTTC. Its protein product is CASSQLYGYTF.

The chain combines TRBV5-1 with TRBJ2-7; D not resolved. This CDR3 is 12 amino acids long. Trimming removed 4 bases at V and 5 bases at J, with 10 bases between. Germline V lookup: CDR1 SGHRS, CDR2 YFSETQ. CDR3 amino acids: CASSILGDEQYF. CDR3 nucleotide sequence: TGCGCCAGCAGCATTTTAGGTGACGAGCAGTACTTC.

V is TRBV27 and J is TRBJ2-1; no clear D gene. CDR3 length equals 13 residues. Trimming removed 3 bases at V and 3 bases at J, with 6 bases between. Germline V CDR1 and CDR2: MNHEY, SMNVEV (reference sequence). CDR3 in amino acids: CASSLGGYNEQFF. The CDR3 nucleotides read TGTGCCAGCAGTTTGGGCGGCTACAATGAGCAGTTCTTC.

The genes are TRBV11-2 and TRBJ2-1; D perhaps matches TRBD2 (6 bases). V was clipped by 5 bases and J by 6 bases, with 14 bases between them. Germline V lookup: CDR1 SGHAT, CDR2 FQNNGV. The CDR3 loop spans 14 amino acids. The CDR3 DNA reads as TGTGCCAGCAGCCAGAAGGCGGGACTCAATGAGCAGTTCTTC. Translation gives CASSQKAGLNEQFF. Variable domain in full (rest from reference TRBV11-2 and TRBJ2-1): EAGVAQSPRYKIIEKRQSVAFWCNPISGHATLYWYQQILGQGPKLLIQFQNNGVVDDSQLPKDRFSAERLKGVDSTLKIQPAKLEDSAVYLCASSQKAGLNEQFFGPGTRLTVL.

J is TRBJ2-3 and V is TRBV4-2; no clear D gene. There are 12 residues in the CDR3. The germline CDR1 and CDR2 sequences are LGHNA and YNFKEQ. V was cut by 0 bases and J by 9 bases, with 7 bases left in between. The CDR3 region has the DNA TGTGCCAGCAGCCAAGATCTTGTGACGCAGTATTTT. Its translation is CASSQDLVTQYF.

The chain joins TRBV6-5 to TRBJ2-2; D is undetermined. The ends were cut back, 2 bases at V and 4 bases at J, with 14 bases in the middle. Germline V gene lookup returns CDR1 MNHEY and CDR2 SVGAGI. The CDR3 consists of 16 residues. CDR3 sequence reads: CASSYGTARSTGELFF. CDR3 nucleotides: TGTGCCAGCAGTTACGGAACCGCCCGGAGCACCGGGGAGCTGTTTTTT.

The V and J genes are TRBV5-1 and TRBJ1-1; D not resolved. CDR1 and CDR2 (germline): SGHRS, YFSETQ. The CDR3 contains 14 residues. The V and J ends lost 0 bases and 5 bases respectively, with 11 bases between them. The CDR3 loop reads CASSLDRTQTEAFF. The CDR3 DNA is TGCGCCAGCAGCTTGGATCGGACGCAGACTGAAGCTTTCTTT.

The chain uses TRBV7-3 and TRBJ1-2; no clear D gene. The V gene's germline CDR1 is SGHTA and CDR2 FQGTGA. The CDR3 extends over 13 amino acids. V lost 1 base and J lost 9, with 12 bases in between. Here the CDR3 DNA reads TGTGCCAGCAGCTTAAAGGGTAGTTCCAGCTACACCTTC. This gives the protein CASSLKGSSSYTF.

The chain is built from TRBV19 and TRBJ2-6, with D possibly TRBD1 on 5 matching bases. Germline assignment: CDR1 LNHDA and CDR2 SQIVND (reference sequence). This CDR3 is built from 14 residues. Trimming stripped 3 bases from V and 7 bases from J, with 10 bases between. CDR3 residues: CASSIAGFANVLTF. In DNA, the CDR3 is TGTGCCAGTAGTATTGCAGGGTTCGCCAACGTCCTGACTTTC.

V gene TRBV27 combines with J gene TRBJ1-1, with D unclear. The CDR3 extends over 17 amino acids. V lost 5 bases and J lost 1, with 20 bases in between. Germline CDR1 reads MNHEY; CDR2 reads SMNVEV (reference sequence). CDR3 amino acids: CASSTTLIRERNTEAFF. CDR3 nucleotide sequence: TGTGCCAGCAGTACCACCCTTATAAGGGAGAGGAACACTGAAGCTTTCTTT.

The chain joins TRBV4-1 to TRBJ1-2; no definite D call. The CDR3 contains 15 residues. The germline CDR1 and CDR2 sequences are MGHRA and YSYEKL. V was trimmed by 1 base and J by 0 bases, leaving 9 bases between them. Here the CDR3 DNA reads TGCGCCAGCAGCCAAGGCGAGGCAGCTAACTATGGCTACACCTTC. As protein: CASSQGEAANYGYTF.

The rearrangement joins TRBV6-5 to TRBJ2-7; D tentatively fits TRBD1 or TRBD2 (5 bases each). Germline lookup yields CDR1 MNHEY and CDR2 SVGAGI. V lost 6 bases and J 9 bases, leaving 21 bases between the germline ends. This CDR3 region has 14 residues. CDR3 in amino acids: CASRSLSREFGQYF. CDR3 nucleotide sequence: TGTGCCAGCAGGAGCCTCTCCAGGGAGTTCGGGCAGTACTTC.

The gene calls are TRBV19 and TRBJ1-2; D remains ambiguous. The CDR3 is made up of 11 amino acids. The V end was cut by 7 bases, the J end by 8 bases, with 11 bases between. Germline CDR1 reads LNHDA; CDR2 reads SQIVND (reference sequence). The CDR3 region is CASNGLRGYTF. CDR3 coding DNA: TGTGCCAGTAATGGCCTCAGGGGCTACACCTTC. The whole variable domain, filled in from reference TRBV19 and TRBJ1-2, reads DGGITQSPKYLFRKEGQNVTLSCEQNLNHDAMYWYRQDPGQGLRLIYYSQIVNDFQKGDIAEGYSVSREKKESFPLTVTSAQKNPTAFYLCASNGLRGYTFGSGTRLTVV.

The CDR3 coding sequence is TGCGCCAGCAGCTTGAAGGAGGGGACGGGGGGCACTGAAGCTTTCTTT. It specifies CASSLKEGTGGTEAFF. This rearrangement joins TRBV5-1 to TRBJ1-1, with a tentative D call TRBD1 (5 bases). Per the germline V gene, CDR1 is SGHRS and CDR2 is YFSETQ. The CDR3 is made up of 16 amino acids. Deletions cut 1 base from V and 4 bases from J, with 17 bases between.

Only a few counts were recorded for this clone. The chain uses TRBV2 and TRBJ1-4; D gene uncertain. Germline CDR1 SNHLY, CDR2 FYNNEI. Trimming cost V 7 bases and J 8 bases, with 11 bases left between them. The CDR3 is 12 residues long. CDR3 loop: CASKEETEKLFF. In DNA form, the CDR3 reads TGTGCCAGCAAGGAGGAGACCGAAAAACTGTTTTTT.

The chain is built from TRBV5-6 and TRBJ1-5; D may be TRBD1 (6 bases). Germline values: CDR1 SGHDT, CDR2 YYEEEE. Trimming left V 6 bases short and J 1 base short, with 14 bases between. This CDR3 comprises 15 residues. For the CDR3, the DNA is TGTGCCAGCACGTCCCTCGGACAGAGCAATCAGCCCCAGCATTTT. Its translation is CASTSLGQSNQPQHF.

The rearrangement joins TRBV9 to TRBJ1-2, with D perhaps TRBD1 (6 bases). Germline CDR1 SGDLS, CDR2 YYNGEE. The CDR3 sequence is 14 residues long. Trimming left V 4 bases short and J 4 bases short, with 14 bases between. The CDR3 reads CASSPRDTPYGYTF. Here the CDR3 DNA reads TGTGCCAGCAGCCCCCGGGACACCCCCTATGGCTACACCTTC.

The rearrangement joins TRBV7-2 to TRBJ2-3; TRBD2 agrees at 9 bases. Germline assignment: CDR1 SGHTA and CDR2 FQGNSA. V gave up 5 bases and J gave up 2 bases; unmatched junction bases: 5. This CDR3 region has 15 residues. CDR3 amino acids: CASSARGGFTDTQYF. CDR3 bases: TGTGCCAGCAGCGCGCGGGGGGGATTCACAGATACGCAGTATTTT.

The CDR3 loop is CASSRALETQYF. The CDR3, as DNA: TGTGCCAGTTCCCGGGCCCTAGAGACCCAGTACTTC. The chain links TRBV11-2 to TRBJ2-5; D gene ambiguous. The germline CDR1 and CDR2 sequences are SGHAT and FQNNGV. With 9 bases removed from V and 4 bases from J, the gap between germline ends came to 12 bases. The CDR3 contains 12 residues.

This chain uses TRBV5-8 with TRBJ2-2, with 14 bases that match TRBD2. With 0 bases clipped from V and 4 bases from J, the junction kept 8 bases outside the gene matches. CDR1 and CDR2 from the germline V gene are SGHTS and YDEGEE. This CDR3 spans 19 amino acids. The CDR3 here is CASSLVVTSGGASTGELFF. CDR3 coding DNA: TGTGCCAGCAGCTTGGTAGTGACTAGCGGGGGGGCCAGCACCGGGGAGCTGTTTTTT.